This is a list of T cell receptor beta chains from one sample in a study of T cells in Graves' hyperthyroidism and ophthalmopathy. Each CDR3 protein is one row after TCRdb ran MiXCR on the multiplex PCR reads. Of roughly 290,000 distinct CDR3 sequences listed, approximately 12% are singletons. Sequenced input: blood. These receptors were obtained from a woman aged 25-40 years with Graves' hyperthyroidism that later progressed to Graves' ophthalmopathy. CDR3s include the opening cysteine and the closing phenylalanine or tryptophan. A D gene is named only where the DNA matches it firmly. Expanded clones are given a class, and other clones once, few, many or no size at all.

len,v_gene,d_gene,j_gene,abundance,CDR3aa,CDR3nt
13,TRBV7-2,.,TRBJ1-2,many,CASGQAAGTRYTF,TGTGCCAGCGGCCAGGCGGCAGGAACGAGGTACACCTTC
14,TRBV4-3,.,TRBJ2-2,.,CASSHEERTGELFF,TGCGCCAGCAGCCACGAGGAGAGGACCGGGGAGCTGTTTTTT
12,TRBV11-2,.,TRBJ1-1,many,CASNPQKPEAFF,TGTGCCAGCAACCCTCAGAAGCCGGAAGCTTTCTTT
14,TRBV7-2,.,TRBJ2-2,.,CASSSTVNTGELFF,TGTGCCAGCAGCTCGACAGTAAACACCGGGGAGCTGTTTTTT
16,TRBV7-8,TRBD2,TRBJ2-1,.,CASSLQGLAGGFKQFF,TGTGCCAGCAGCTTACAGGGACTAGCGGGAGGTTTTAAGCAGTTCTTC
14,TRBV6-1,TRBD1,TRBJ1-1,few,CASSRGDSYTEAFF,TGTGCCAGCAGTCGGGGGGACAGCTACACTGAAGCTTTCTTT
18,TRBV12-3/TRBV12-4,TRBD1,TRBJ2-1,.,CASILYQGGQGAYNEQFF,TGTGCCAGCATATTATATCAAGGGGGACAGGGAGCCTACAATGAGCAGTTCTTC
16,TRBV6-2/TRBV6-3,TRBD1,TRBJ1-5,many,CASSSPGQGEDQPQHF,TGTGCCAGCAGTTCCCCGGGACAGGGCGAGGATCAGCCCCAGCATTTT
15,TRBV18,.,TRBJ1-1,many,CASSPNLQGPTEAFF,TGTGCCAGCTCACCTAACCTACAGGGTCCCACTGAAGCTTTCTTT
13,TRBV12-5,.,TRBJ2-3,many,CASGQGLTDTQYF,TGTGCTAGTGGTCAGGGTCTCACAGATACGCAGTATTTT
14,TRBV7-2,TRBD1,TRBJ2-1,many,CASSSGQAYNEQFF,TGTGCCAGCAGCTCGGGACAGGCCTACAATGAGCAGTTCTTC
15,TRBV5-6,TRBD1,TRBJ2-4,.,CASSWDRLAKNIQYF,TGTGCCAGCAGCTGGGACAGGTTAGCCAAAAACATTCAGTACTTC
13,TRBV7-9,TRBD1,TRBJ1-1,many,CASSLETGTEAFF,TGTGCCAGCAGCCTAGAGACAGGGACTGAAGCTTTCTTT
11,TRBV6-2/TRBV6-3,.,TRBJ1-1,many,CASSSGAEAFF,TGTGCCAGCAGTTCCGGGGCCGAAGCTTTCTTT
14,TRBV7-2,.,TRBJ1-1,many,CASSLEQGLTEAFF,TGTGCCAGCAGCTTAGAGCAGGGTCTCACTGAAGCTTTCTTT
15,TRBV6-5,.,TRBJ2-7,many,CASSYSWQGGYEQYF,TGTGCCAGCAGTTACTCGTGGCAGGGGGGCTACGAGCAGTACTTC
18,TRBV11-1,TRBD2,TRBJ2-1,many,CASSLSYLAGGGQDEQFF,TGTGCCAGCAGCCTATCCTACCTAGCGGGAGGGGGTCAGGATGAGCAGTTCTTC
16,TRBV10-3,.,TRBJ2-3,many,CAISEIRELRTDTQYF,TGTGCCATCAGTGAGATCCGGGAGTTAAGGACAGATACGCAGTATTTT
15,TRBV7-8,TRBD1,TRBJ1-4,.,CASSEPGQGNEKLFF,TGTGCCAGCAGCGAACCGGGACAGGGGAATGAAAAACTGTTTTTT
14,TRBV12-3/TRBV12-4,TRBD1,TRBJ1-4,many,CASSGTGGTEKLFF,TGTGCCAGCAGTGGGACAGGGGGAACGGAAAAACTGTTTTTT
14,TRBV20-1,.,TRBJ1-2,many,CSARDLDGNYGYTF,TGCAGTGCTAGAGATCTGGACGGGAACTATGGCTACACCTTC
14,TRBV6-1,TRBD1,TRBJ1-2,many,CASSEPARGDGYTF,TGTGCCAGCAGTGAACCGGCCAGGGGGGATGGCTACACCTTC
15,TRBV20-1,.,TRBJ2-7,.,CSARDRESASYEQYF,TGCAGTGCTAGAGATCGGGAGAGTGCCTCCTACGAGCAGTACTTC
18,TRBV12-3/TRBV12-4,TRBD2,TRBJ2-3,many,CASSPPGLAGASTDTQYF,TGTGCCAGCAGTCCGCCGGGACTAGCGGGCGCTAGCACAGATACGCAGTATTTT
13,TRBV20-1,TRBD1,TRBJ2-7,many,CSADLYRGYEQYF,TGCAGTGCCGACCTTTACAGGGGCTACGAGCAGTACTTC
15,TRBV12-3/TRBV12-4,.,TRBJ1-5,many,CASSLTGRSNQPQHF,TGTGCCAGCAGTTTAACCGGGAGGAGCAATCAGCCCCAGCATTTT
15,TRBV28,.,TRBJ2-6,many,CATAGAESGANVLTF,TGTGCCACCGCCGGAGCGGAGAGTGGGGCCAACGTCCTGACTTTC
13,TRBV12-3/TRBV12-4,.,TRBJ2-1,.,CASSFAYHNEQFF,TGTGCCAGCAGTTTTGCATACCACAATGAGCAGTTCTTC
16,TRBV4-3,TRBD1,TRBJ2-2,few,CASSQEQGALTGELFF,TGCGCCAGCAGCCAAGAGCAGGGGGCGCTCACCGGGGAGCTGTTTTTT
12,TRBV11-2,.,TRBJ2-1,many,CASSSPSFEQFF,TGTGCCAGCAGCTCTCCTAGTTTTGAGCAGTTCTTC
16,TRBV7-9,.,TRBJ1-1,.,CASSRWVGTSNTEAFF,TGTGCCAGCAGCCGGTGGGTTGGGACAAGTAACACTGAAGCTTTCTTT
16,TRBV28,TRBD2,TRBJ2-7,many,CASSSLTSGITYEQYF,TGTGCCAGCAGTTCCCTCACTAGCGGGATCACCTACGAGCAGTACTTC
12,TRBV24-1,.,TRBJ1-1,.,CATSKKGTEAFF,TGTGCCACCAGTAAAAAGGGCACTGAAGCTTTCTTT